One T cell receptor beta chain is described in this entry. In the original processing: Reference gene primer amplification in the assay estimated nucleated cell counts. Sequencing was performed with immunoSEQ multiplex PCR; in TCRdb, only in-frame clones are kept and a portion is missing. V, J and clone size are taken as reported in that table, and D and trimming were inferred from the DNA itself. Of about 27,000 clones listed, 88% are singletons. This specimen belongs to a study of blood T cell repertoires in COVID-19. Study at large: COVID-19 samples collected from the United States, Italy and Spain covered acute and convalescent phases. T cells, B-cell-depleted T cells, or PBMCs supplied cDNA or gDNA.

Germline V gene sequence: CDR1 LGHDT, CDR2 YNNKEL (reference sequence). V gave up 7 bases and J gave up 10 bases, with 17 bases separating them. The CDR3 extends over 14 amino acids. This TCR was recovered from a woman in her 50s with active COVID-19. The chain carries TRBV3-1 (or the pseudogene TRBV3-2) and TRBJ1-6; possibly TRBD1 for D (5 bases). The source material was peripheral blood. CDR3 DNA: TGTGCCAGCATCGGGGGGTCAGGTGACTCACCCCTCCACTTT. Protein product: CASIGGSGDSPLHF.